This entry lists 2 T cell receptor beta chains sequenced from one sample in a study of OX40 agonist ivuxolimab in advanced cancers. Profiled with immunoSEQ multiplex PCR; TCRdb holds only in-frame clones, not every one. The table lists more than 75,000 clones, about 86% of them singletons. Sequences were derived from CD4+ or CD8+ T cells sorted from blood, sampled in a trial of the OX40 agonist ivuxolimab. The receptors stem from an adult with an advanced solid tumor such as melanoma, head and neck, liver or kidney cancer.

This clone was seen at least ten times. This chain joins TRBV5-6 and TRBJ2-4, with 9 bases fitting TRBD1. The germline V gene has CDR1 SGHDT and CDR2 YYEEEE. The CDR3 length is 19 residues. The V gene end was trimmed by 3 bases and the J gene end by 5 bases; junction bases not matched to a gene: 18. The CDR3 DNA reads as TGTGCCAGCAGCTGCACAGGGGGCTGGGCCCCTTGCGGTGAAAACATTCAGTACTTC. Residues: CASSCTGGWAPCGENIQYF.

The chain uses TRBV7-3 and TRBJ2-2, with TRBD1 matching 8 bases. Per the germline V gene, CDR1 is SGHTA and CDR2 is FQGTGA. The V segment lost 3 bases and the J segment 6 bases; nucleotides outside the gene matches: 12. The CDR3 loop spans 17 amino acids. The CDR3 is CASSFQPGQGKAGELFF. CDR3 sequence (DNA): TGTGCCAGCAGCTTCCAGCCCGGACAGGGAAAAGCCGGGGAGCTGTTTTTT.